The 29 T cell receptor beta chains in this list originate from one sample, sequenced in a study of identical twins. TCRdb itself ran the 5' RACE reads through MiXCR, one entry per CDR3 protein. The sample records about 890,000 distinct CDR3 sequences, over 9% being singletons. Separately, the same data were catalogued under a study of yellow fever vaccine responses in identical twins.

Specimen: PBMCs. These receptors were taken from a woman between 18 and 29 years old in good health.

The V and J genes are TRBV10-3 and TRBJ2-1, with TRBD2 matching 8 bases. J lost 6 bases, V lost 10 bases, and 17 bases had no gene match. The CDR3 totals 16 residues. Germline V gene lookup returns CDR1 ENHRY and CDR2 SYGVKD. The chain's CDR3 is CATTIQYSGMINEQFF. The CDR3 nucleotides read TGTGCCACCACTATCCAATATAGCGGGATGATCAATGAGCAGTTCTTC.

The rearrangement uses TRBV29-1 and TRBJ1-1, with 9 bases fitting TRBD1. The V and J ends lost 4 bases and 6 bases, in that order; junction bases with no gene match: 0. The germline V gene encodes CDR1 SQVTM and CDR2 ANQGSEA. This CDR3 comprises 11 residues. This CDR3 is CSVGQGAEAFF. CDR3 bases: TGCAGCGTTGGACAGGGGGCTGAAGCTTTCTTT.

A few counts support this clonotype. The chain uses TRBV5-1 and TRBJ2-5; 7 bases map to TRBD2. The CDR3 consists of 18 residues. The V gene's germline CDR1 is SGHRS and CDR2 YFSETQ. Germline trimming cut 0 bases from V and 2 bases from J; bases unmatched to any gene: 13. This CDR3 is CASSLALEGGGAQETQYF. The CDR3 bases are TGCGCCAGCAGCTTGGCTCTGGAAGGCGGGGGAGCGCAAGAGACCCAGTACTTC.

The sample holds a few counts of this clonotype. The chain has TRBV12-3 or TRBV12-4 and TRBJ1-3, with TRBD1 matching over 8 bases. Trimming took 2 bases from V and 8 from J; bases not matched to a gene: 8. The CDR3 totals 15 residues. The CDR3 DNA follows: TGTGCCAGCAGTTTAACAGGCAGGGGGCAGGACACCATATATTTT. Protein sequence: CASSLTGRGQDTIYF.

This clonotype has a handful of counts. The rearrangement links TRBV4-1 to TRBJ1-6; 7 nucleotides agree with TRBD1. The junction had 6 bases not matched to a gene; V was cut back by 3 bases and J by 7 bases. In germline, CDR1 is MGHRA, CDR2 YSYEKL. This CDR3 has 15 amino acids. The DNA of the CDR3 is TGCGCCAGCAGCCAGTCGGACAGGAACAATTCACCCCTCCACTTT. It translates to CASSQSDRNNSPLHF.

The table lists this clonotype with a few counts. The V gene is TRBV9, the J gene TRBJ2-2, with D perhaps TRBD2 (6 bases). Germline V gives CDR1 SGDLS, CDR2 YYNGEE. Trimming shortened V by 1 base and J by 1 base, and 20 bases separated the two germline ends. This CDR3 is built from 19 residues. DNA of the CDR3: TGTGCCAGCAGCGTACGAAAAGAGGCCGGGAGTTTGAACACCGGGGAGCTGTTTTTT. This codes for CASSVRKEAGSLNTGELFF.

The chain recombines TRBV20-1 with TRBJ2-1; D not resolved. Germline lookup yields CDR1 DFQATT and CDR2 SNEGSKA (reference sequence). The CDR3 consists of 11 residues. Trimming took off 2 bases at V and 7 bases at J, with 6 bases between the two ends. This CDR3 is CSARLINEQFF. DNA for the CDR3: TGCAGTGCTAGACTAATAAATGAGCAGTTCTTC.

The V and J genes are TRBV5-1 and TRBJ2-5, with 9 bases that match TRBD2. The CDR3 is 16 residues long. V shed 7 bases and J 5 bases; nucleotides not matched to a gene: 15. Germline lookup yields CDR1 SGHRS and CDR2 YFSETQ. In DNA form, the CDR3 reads TGCGCCAGCGTAGCGGGAGCCACCGTGGGGCTGGAGACCCAGTACTTC. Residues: CASVAGATVGLETQYF.

The CDR3 spells CASRVLGAYEQYF. CDR3 bases: TGTGCCAGCAGGGTACTAGGGGCCTACGAGCAGTACTTC. V gene TRBV28 combines with J gene TRBJ2-7; D tentatively reads TRBD1 or TRBD2 (5 bases each). CDR1 and CDR2 (germline): MDHEN, SYDVKM. CDR3 length: 13 amino acids. Trimming cost V 6 bases and J 2 bases, with 11 bases left between them.

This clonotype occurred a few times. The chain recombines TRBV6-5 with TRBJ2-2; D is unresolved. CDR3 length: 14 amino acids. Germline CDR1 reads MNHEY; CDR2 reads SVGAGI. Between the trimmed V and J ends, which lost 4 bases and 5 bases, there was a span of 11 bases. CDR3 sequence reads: CASSWAEFTGELFF. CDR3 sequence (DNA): TGTGCCAGCAGTTGGGCAGAGTTTACCGGGGAGCTGTTTTTT.

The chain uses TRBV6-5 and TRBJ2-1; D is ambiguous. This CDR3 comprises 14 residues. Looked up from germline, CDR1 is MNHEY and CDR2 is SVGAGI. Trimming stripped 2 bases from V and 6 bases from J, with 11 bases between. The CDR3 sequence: CASSYRQFFNEQFF. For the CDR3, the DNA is TGTGCCAGCAGTTACCGCCAGTTTTTCAATGAGCAGTTCTTC.

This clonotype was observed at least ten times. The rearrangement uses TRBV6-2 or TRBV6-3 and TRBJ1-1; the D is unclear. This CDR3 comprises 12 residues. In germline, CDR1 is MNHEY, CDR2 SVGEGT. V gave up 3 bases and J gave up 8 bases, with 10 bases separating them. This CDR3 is CASSYGATEAFF. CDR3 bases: TGTGCCAGCAGTTATGGAGCGACGGAAGCTTTCTTT.

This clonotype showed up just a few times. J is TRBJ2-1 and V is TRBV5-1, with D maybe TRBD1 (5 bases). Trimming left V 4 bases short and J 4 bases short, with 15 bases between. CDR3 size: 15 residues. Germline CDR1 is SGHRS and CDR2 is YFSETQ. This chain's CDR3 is CASSLSTGHYNEQFF. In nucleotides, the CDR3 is TGCGCCAGCAGCCTTAGTACCGGACATTACAATGAGCAGTTCTTC. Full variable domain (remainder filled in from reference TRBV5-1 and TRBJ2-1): KAGVTQTPRYLIKTRGQQVTLSCSPISGHRSVSWYQQTPGQGLQFLFEYFSETQRNKGNFPGRFSGRQFSNSRSEMNVSTLELGDSALYLCASSLSTGHYNEQFFGPGTRLTVL.

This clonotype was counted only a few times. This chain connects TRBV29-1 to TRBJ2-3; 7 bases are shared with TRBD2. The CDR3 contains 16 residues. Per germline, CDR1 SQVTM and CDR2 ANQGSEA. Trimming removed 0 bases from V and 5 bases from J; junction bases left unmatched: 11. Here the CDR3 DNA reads TGCAGCGTTGAAGATCTTGGCGGGAGAATCGGAGATACGCAGTATTTT. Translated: CSVEDLGGRIGDTQYF.

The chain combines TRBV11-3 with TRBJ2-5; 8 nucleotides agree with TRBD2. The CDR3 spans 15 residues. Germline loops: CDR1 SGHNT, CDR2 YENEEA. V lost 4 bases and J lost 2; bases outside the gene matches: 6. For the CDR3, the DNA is TGTGCCAGCAGCTCACAGAGCGGGAGTCAAGAGACCCAGTACTTC. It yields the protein CASSSQSGSQETQYF.

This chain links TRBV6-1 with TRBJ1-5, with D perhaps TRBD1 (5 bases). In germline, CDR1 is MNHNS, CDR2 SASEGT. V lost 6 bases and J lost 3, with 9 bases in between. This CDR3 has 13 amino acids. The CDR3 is CASSRRDNQPQHF. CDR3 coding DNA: TGTGCCAGCAGCCGCAGGGACAATCAGCCCCAGCATTTT.

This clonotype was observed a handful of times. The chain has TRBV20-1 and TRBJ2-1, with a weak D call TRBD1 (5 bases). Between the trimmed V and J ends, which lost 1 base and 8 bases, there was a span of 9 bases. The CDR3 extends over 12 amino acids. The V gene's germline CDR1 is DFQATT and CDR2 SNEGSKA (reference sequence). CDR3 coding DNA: TGCAGTGCTAGAGTAGGGGTTGATGAGCAGTTCTTC. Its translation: CSARVGVDEQFF.

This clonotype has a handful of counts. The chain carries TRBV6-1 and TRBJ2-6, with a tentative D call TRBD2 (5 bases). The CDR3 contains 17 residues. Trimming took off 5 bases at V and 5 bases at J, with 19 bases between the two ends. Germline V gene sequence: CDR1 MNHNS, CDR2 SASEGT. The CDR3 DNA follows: TGTGCCAGCAGTACGGACTTATACTTCTGGCGGGCCAACGTCCTGACTTTC. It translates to CASSTDLYFWRANVLTF.

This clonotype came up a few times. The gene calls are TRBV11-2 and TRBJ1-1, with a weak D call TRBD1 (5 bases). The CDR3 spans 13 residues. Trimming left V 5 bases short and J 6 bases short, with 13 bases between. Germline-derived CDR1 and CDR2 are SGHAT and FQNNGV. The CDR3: CASSPDTRAEAFF. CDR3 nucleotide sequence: TGTGCCAGCAGCCCGGACACAAGGGCTGAAGCTTTCTTT.

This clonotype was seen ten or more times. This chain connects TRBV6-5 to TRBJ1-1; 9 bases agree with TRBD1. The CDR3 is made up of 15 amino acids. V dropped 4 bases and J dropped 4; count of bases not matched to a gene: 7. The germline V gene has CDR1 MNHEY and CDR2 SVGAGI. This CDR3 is CASSSTGGWVTEAFF. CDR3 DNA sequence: TGTGCCAGCAGTTCCACAGGGGGCTGGGTCACTGAAGCTTTCTTT.

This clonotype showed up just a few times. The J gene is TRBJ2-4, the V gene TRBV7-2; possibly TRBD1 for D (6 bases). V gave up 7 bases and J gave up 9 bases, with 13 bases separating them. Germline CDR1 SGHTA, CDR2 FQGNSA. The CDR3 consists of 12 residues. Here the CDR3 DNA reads TGTGCCAGCACCCGGGACAAGGGCATTCAGTACTTC. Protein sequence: CASTRDKGIQYF.

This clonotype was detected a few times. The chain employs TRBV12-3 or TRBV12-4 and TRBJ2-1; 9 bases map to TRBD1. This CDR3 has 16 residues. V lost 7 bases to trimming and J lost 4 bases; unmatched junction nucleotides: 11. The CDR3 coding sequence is TGTGCCAGCATTGGGTACGGGACAGGGACTTACAATGAGCAGTTCTTC. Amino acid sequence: CASIGYGTGTYNEQFF.

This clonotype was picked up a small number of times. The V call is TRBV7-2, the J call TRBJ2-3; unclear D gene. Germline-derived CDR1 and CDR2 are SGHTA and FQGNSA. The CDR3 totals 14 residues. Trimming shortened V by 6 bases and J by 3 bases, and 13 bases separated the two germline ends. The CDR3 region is CASRVALGTDTQYF. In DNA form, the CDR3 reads TGTGCCAGCAGAGTAGCTTTGGGTACAGATACGCAGTATTTT.

CDR3: CASSLSLAATDTQYF. As DNA, the CDR3 is TGCGCCAGCAGCTTGAGCCTAGCGGCCACAGATACGCAGTATTTT. The chain combines TRBV5-1 with TRBJ2-3; TRBD2 aligns across 7 bases. Germline CDR1 is SGHRS and CDR2 is YFSETQ. The CDR3 totals 15 residues. Losses at the gene ends were 1 base for V and 2 bases for J; bases not matched to a gene: 4.

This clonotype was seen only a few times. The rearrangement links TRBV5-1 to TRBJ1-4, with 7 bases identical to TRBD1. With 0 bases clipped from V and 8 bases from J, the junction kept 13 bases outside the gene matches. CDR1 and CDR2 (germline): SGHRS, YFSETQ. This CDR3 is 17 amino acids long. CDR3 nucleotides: TGCGCCAGCAGCTTGGGACAGGGAGGCCTCGGGGGAGAAAAACTGTTTTTT. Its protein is CASSLGQGGLGGEKLFF. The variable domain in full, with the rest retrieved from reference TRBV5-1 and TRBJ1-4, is KAGVTQTPRYLIKTRGQQVTLSCSPISGHRSVSWYQQTPGQGLQFLFEYFSETQRNKGNFPGRFSGRQFSNSRSEMNVSTLELGDSALYLCASSLGQGGLGGEKLFFGSGTQLSVL.

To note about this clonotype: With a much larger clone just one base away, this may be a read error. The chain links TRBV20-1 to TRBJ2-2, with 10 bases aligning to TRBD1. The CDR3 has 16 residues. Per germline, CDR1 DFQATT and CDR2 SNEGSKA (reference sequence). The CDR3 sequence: CCAPRQGATNTGELFF. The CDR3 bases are TGCTGTGCGCCCCGACAGGGGGCTACGAACACCGGGGAGCTGTTTTTT.

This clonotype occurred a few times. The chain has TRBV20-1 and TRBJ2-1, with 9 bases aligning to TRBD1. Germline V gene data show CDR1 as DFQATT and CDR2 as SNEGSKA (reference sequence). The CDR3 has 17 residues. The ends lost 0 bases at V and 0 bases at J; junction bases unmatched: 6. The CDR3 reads CSARDPDRGNSYNEQFF. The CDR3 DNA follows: TGCAGTGCTAGAGATCCGGACAGGGGAAACTCCTACAATGAGCAGTTCTTC.

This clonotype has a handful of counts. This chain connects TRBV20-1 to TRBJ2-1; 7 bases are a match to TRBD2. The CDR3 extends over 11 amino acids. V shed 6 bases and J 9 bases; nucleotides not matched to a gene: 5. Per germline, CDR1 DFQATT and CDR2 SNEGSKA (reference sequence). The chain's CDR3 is CSATSAIEQFF. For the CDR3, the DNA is TGCAGTGCCACTAGCGCCATTGAGCAGTTCTTC.

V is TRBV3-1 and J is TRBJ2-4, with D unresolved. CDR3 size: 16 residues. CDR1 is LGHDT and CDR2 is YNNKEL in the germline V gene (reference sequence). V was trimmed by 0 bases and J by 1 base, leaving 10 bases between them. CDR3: CASSQDWVGAKNIQYF. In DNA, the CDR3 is TGTGCCAGCAGCCAAGATTGGGTCGGTGCCAAAAACATTCAGTACTTC.